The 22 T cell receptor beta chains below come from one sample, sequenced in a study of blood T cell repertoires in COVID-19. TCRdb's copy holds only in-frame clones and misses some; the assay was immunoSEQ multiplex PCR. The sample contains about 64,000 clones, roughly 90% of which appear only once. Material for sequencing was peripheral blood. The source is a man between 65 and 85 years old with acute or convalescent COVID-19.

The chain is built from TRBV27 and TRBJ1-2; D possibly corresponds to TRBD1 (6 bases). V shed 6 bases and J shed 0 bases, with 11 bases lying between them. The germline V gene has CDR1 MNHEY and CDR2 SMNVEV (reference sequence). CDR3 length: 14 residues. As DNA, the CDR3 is TGTGCCAGCAGAAGGGACACCTCTAACTATGGCTACACCTTC. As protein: CASRRDTSNYGYTF.

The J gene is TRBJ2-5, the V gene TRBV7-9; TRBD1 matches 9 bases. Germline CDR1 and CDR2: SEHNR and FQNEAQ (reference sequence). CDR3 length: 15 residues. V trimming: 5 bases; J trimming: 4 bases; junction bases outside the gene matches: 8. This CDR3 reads CASSIRQGGGETQYF. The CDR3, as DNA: TGTGCCAGCAGCATCAGACAGGGGGGAGGAGAGACCCAGTACTTC.

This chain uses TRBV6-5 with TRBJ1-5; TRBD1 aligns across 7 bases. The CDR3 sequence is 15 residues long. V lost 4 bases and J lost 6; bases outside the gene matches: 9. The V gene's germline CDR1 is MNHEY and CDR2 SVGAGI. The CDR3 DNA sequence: TGTGCCAGCAGTTCTGACAGGGCCCCGGGTCAGCCCCAGCATTTT. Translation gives CASSSDRAPGQPQHF.

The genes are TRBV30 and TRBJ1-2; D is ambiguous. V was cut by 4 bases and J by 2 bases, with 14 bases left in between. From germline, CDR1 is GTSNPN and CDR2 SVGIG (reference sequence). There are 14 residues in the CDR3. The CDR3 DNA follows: TGTGCCTGGACCCTGGCAGTCCCGAACTATGGCTACACCTTC. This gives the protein CAWTLAVPNYGYTF. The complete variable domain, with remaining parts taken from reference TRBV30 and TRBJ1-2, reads SQTIHQWPATLVQPVGSPLSLECTVEGTSNPNLYWYRQAAGRGLQLLFYSVGIGQISSEVPQNLSASRPQDRQFILSSKKLLLSDSGFYLCAWTLAVPNYGYTFGSGTRLTVV.

The CDR3 loop reads CASSQLSGYQETQYF. In DNA, the CDR3 is TGTGCCAGCAGTCAGCTTAGCGGGTACCAAGAGACCCAGTACTTC. V is TRBV28 and J is TRBJ2-5; TRBD2 agrees at 7 bases. In germline, CDR1 is MDHEN, CDR2 SYDVKM. V lost 5 bases, J lost 0 bases, and 6 bases stayed unmatched. This CDR3 is 15 amino acids long.

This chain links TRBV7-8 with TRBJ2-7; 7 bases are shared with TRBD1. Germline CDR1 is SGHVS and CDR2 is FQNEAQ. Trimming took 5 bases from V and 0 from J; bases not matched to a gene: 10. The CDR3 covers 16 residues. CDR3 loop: CASSLSRDSDSYEQYF. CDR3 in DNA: TGTGCCAGCAGCCTCTCGAGGGACAGCGACTCCTACGAGCAGTACTTC.

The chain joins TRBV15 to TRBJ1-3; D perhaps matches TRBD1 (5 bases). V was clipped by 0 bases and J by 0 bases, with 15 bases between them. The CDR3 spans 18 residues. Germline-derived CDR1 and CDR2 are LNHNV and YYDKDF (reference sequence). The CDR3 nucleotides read TGTGCCACCAGCAGAGATGGAGGGCAAGGGGCCTCTGGAAACACCATATATTTT. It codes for CATSRDGGQGASGNTIYF.

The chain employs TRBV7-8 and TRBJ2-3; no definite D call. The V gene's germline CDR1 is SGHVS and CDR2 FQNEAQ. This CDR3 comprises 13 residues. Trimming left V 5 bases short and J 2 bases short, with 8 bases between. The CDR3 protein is CASSRAPTDTQYF. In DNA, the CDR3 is TGTGCCAGCAGCCGGGCCCCCACAGATACGCAGTATTTT.

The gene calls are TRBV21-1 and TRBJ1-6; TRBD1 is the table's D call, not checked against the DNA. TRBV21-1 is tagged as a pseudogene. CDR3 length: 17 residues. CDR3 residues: CASSFLQLRWANSPLHF. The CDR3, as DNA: TGTGCCAGCAGCTTCCTCCAGTTGCGCTGGGCCAATTCACCCCTCCACTTT.

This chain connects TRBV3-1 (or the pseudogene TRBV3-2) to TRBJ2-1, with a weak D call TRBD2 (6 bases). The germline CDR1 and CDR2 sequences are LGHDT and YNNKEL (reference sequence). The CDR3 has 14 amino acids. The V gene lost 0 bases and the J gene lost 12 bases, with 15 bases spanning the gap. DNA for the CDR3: TGTGCCAGCAGCCAAGATTGGGGAGGTCGGGGGCAGTTCTTC. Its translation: CASSQDWGGRGQFF.

The CDR3 region is CASSPNARDTQYF. The CDR3 DNA reads TGTGCCAGCTCCCCAAATGCGAGGGATACGCAGTATTTT. The chain links TRBV18 to TRBJ2-3, with unresolved D. Trimming removed 6 bases at V and 6 bases at J, with 13 bases between. CDR3 length equals 13 residues. CDR1 is KGHSH, CDR2 LQKENI, per germline.

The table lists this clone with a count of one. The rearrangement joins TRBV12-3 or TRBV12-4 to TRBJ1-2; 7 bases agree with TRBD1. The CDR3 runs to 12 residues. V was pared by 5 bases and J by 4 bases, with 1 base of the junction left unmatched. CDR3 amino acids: CASSRQGYGYTF. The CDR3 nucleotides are TGTGCCAGCAGTCGACAGGGCTATGGCTACACCTTC.

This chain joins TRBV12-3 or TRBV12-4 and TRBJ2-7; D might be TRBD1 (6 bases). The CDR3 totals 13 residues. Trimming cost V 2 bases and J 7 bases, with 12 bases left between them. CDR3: CASSLWGPWEQYF. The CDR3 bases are TGTGCCAGCAGTTTATGGGGGCCTTGGGAGCAGTACTTC.

The CDR3 DNA sequence: TGTGCCAGCAGCTTGTTTACATCTAGCGGGGCTAGCATCGGGGAGCTGTTTTTT. Translated, it gives CASSLFTSSGASIGELFF. V gene TRBV5-6 combines with J gene TRBJ2-2; 9 bases map to TRBD2. The CDR3 covers 18 residues. Looked up from germline, CDR1 is SGHDT and CDR2 is YYEEEE. The V gene end was trimmed by 1 base and the J gene end by 7 bases; junction bases not matched to a gene: 14.

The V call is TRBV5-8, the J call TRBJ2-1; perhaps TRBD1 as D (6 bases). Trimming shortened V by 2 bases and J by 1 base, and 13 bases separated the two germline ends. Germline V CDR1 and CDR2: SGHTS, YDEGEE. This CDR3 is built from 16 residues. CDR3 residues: CASSFRGHHSYNEQFF. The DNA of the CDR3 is TGTGCCAGCAGCTTCAGGGGACACCATTCCTACAATGAGCAGTTCTTC.

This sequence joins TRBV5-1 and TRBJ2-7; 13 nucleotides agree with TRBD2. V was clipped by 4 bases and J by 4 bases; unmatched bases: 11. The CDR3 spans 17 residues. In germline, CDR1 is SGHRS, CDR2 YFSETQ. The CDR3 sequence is CASSPGLAGPRAYEQYF. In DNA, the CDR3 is TGCGCCAGCAGCCCGGGACTAGCGGGACCTCGGGCGTACGAGCAGTACTTC.

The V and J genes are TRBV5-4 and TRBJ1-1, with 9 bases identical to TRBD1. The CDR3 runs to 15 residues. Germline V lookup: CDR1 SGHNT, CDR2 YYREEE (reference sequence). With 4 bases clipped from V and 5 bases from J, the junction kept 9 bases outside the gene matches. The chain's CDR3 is CASSRRTGVQTEAFF. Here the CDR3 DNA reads TGTGCCAGCAGCCGCCGGACAGGGGTCCAGACTGAAGCTTTCTTT.

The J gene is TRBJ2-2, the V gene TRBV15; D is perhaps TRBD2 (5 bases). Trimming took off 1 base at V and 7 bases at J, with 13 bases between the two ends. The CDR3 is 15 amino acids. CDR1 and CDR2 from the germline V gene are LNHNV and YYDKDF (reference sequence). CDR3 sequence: CATSRGNNGIGELFF. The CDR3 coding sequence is TGTGCCACCAGCAGAGGGAATAACGGGATCGGGGAGCTGTTTTTT.

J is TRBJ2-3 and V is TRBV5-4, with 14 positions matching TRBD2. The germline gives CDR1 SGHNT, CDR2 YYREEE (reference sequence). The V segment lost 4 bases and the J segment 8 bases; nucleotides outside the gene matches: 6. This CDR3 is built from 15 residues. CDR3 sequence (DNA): TGTGCCAGCAGCGTGACTAGCGGGGGGGCGGGTACGCAGTATTTT. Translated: CASSVTSGGAGTQYF.

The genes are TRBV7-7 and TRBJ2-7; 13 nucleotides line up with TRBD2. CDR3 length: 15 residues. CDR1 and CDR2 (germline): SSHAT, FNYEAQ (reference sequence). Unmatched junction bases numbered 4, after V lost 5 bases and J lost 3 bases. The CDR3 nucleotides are TGTGCCAGCAGCCAAGGGACTAGCGGGATCTACGAGCAGTACTTC. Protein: CASSQGTSGIYEQYF.

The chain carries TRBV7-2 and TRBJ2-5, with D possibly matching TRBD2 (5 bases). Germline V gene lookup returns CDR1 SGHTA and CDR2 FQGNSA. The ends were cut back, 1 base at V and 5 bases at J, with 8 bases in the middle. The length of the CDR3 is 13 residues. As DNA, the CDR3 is TGTGCCAGCAGCTTAGGCAGGAGGGAGACCCAGTACTTC. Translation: CASSLGRRETQYF.

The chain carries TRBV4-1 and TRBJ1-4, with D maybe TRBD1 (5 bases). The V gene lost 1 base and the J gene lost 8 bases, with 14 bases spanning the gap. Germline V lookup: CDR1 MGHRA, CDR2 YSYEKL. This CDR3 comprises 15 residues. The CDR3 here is CASSQGGQGGEKLFF. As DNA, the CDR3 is TGCGCCAGCAGCCAAGGTGGGCAGGGAGGCGAAAAACTGTTTTTT.